These 15 T cell receptor beta chains were all obtained from the same sample, sequenced in a study of glioma-infiltrating T cells after dendritic cell vaccination. Profiled with immunoSEQ multiplex PCR; TCRdb holds only in-frame clones, not every one. Seen here are tens of thousands of clones, 85% observed once, and the top ten hold roughly 8.4%. Time point noted: after dendritic cell vaccination, including at tumor progression/relapse. The sequencing used blood, collected after dendritic cell vaccination. The receptor set was obtained from a human donor with glioblastoma.

The genes are TRBV7-2 and TRBJ2-7, with TRBD1 matching over 8 bases. The V gene's germline CDR1 is SGHTA and CDR2 FQGNSA. The CDR3 contains 13 residues. V was pared by 5 bases and J by 6 bases, with 6 bases of the junction left unmatched. CDR3 nucleotide sequence: TGTGCCAGCAGCACGTTCAGGGGGCTCGAGCAGTACTTC. Amino acids: CASSTFRGLEQYF.

The rearrangement uses TRBV27 and TRBJ2-6, with 11 positions matching TRBD1. The CDR3 is 18 residues long. V was clipped by 5 bases and J by 0 bases; unmatched bases: 6. Per the germline V gene, CDR1 is MNHEY and CDR2 is SMNVEV (reference sequence). The CDR3 DNA sequence: TGTGCCAGCAGTGAGAGGACAGGGGGCTACTCTGGGGCCAACGTCCTGACTTTC. It codes for CASSERTGGYSGANVLTF.

The CDR3 reads CAWSALTVQETQYF. The CDR3 coding sequence is TGTGCCTGGAGTGCCCTGACAGTTCAAGAGACCCAGTACTTC. V and J are TRBV30 and TRBJ2-5, with D possibly matching TRBD1 (5 bases). CDR1 is GTSNPN and CDR2 is SVGIG in the germline V gene (reference sequence). This CDR3 spans 14 amino acids. The V end was cut by 1 base, the J end by 2 bases, with 11 bases between.

The V call is TRBV5-1, the J call TRBJ2-1, with 8 bases lining up with TRBD1. The trim removed 4 bases at V and 1 base at J, leaving 4 bases unmatched. Germline V lookup: CDR1 SGHRS, CDR2 YFSETQ. The CDR3 spans 15 residues. The CDR3 bases are TGCGCCAGCAGCCTGGGACAGGAGTCCTACAATGAGCAGTTCTTC. Encoded protein: CASSLGQESYNEQFF.

This clone occurred a few times. The chain couples TRBV25-1 to TRBJ2-7; a weak D match, TRBD2 (5 bases). The CDR3 runs 16 residues. The V and J ends lost 4 bases and 2 bases respectively, with 18 bases between them. Germline-derived CDR1 and CDR2 are MGHDK and SYGVNS. CDR3 region: CASSGVIEGDPYEQYF. DNA for the CDR3: TGTGCCAGCAGTGGGGTAATAGAGGGAGACCCCTACGAGCAGTACTTC.

The chain links TRBV2 to TRBJ2-1, with D possibly TRBD1 on 5 matching bases. This CDR3 spans 18 amino acids. V was pared by 0 bases and J by 0 bases, with 15 bases between. The germline gives CDR1 SNHLY, CDR2 FYNNEI. CDR3 region: CASSEALPTEVSYNEQFF. Written as DNA, the CDR3 is TGTGCCAGCAGTGAAGCGCTTCCGACAGAAGTCTCCTACAATGAGCAGTTCTTC.

The rearrangement uses TRBV6-5 and TRBJ1-2; 10 bases line up with TRBD1. The ends lost 8 bases at V and 7 bases at J; junction bases unmatched: 13. Germline V CDR1 and CDR2: MNHEY, SVGAGI. The CDR3 is 15 residues long. CDR3: CASSTFDRGRGGYTF. DNA for the CDR3: TGTGCCAGCTCCACTTTCGACAGGGGGCGAGGTGGCTACACCTTC.

The chain combines TRBV11-2 with TRBJ2-5, with D tentatively TRBD2 (5 bases). There are 12 residues in the CDR3. Germline lookup yields CDR1 SGHAT and CDR2 FQNNGV. The V end was cut by 3 bases, the J end by 11 bases, with 13 bases between. The CDR3 coding sequence is TGTGCCAGCAGCTTCAACCGGGGAGAGCAGTACTTC. Its translation: CASSFNRGEQYF.

The chain carries TRBV5-4 and TRBJ1-2; 7 nucleotides line up with TRBD1. Losses at the gene ends were 5 bases for V and 8 bases for J; bases not matched to a gene: 9. The CDR3 has 13 amino acids. Germline V CDR1 and CDR2: SGHNT, YYREEE (reference sequence). The CDR3 spells CASRHDRAFGYTF. The CDR3 nucleotides are TGTGCCAGCAGGCATGACAGGGCCTTCGGCTACACCTTC.

The rearrangement links TRBV28 to TRBJ1-2; D not certain. Trimming shortened V by 6 bases and J by 9 bases, and 14 bases separated the two germline ends. Germline CDR1 reads MDHEN; CDR2 reads SYDVKM. The length of the CDR3 is 12 residues. CDR3 in DNA: TGTGCCAGCAGAGGTAGCGGGCGTAGCTACACCTTC. Amino acids: CASRGSGRSYTF.

This chain links TRBV5-1 with TRBJ1-3; no clear D. The CDR3 has 17 amino acids. The germline V and J ends were trimmed by 0 bases and 0 bases, with 13 bases remaining between them. The germline V gene encodes CDR1 SGHRS and CDR2 YFSETQ. The CDR3 protein is CASSLELPRTSGNTIYF. CDR3 nucleotide sequence: TGCGCCAGCAGCTTGGAACTACCGCGAACCTCTGGAAACACCATATATTTT.

This chain links TRBV21-1 with TRBJ1-3. TRBV21-1 is noted as a pseudogene. The CDR3 length is 17 residues. CDR3 residues: CASSKRDSSPGGNTIYF. The CDR3 DNA reads TGTGCCAGCAGCAAAAGGGACTCATCCCCCGGTGGAAACACCATATATTTT.

The V and J genes are TRBV9 and TRBJ1-1; 9 positions match TRBD1. In germline, CDR1 is SGDLS, CDR2 YYNGEE. Germline trimming cut 4 bases from V and 4 bases from J; bases unmatched to any gene: 11. CDR3 length: 16 amino acids. Here the CDR3 DNA reads TGTGCCAGCAGCCCGCCGGGACAGGGAGGGGGCACTGAAGCTTTCTTT. Translating it yields CASSPPGQGGGTEAFF.

V usage is TRBV18 and J usage is TRBJ2-5; D possibly corresponds to TRBD1 (6 bases). The CDR3 has 15 amino acids. The V end lost 0 bases, the J end lost 5 bases, and 13 bases lay between the germline ends. Looked up from germline, CDR1 is KGHSH and CDR2 is LQKENI. The CDR3 nucleotides are TGTGCCAGCTCACCACCGAACAGGGTCGCCGAGACCCAGTACTTC. It codes for CASSPPNRVAETQYF.

The J gene is TRBJ2-7, the V gene TRBV5-6; 7 bases match TRBD2. Losses at the gene ends were 4 bases for V and 7 bases for J; bases not matched to a gene: 14. From germline, CDR1 is SGHDT and CDR2 YYEEEE. CDR3 length equals 15 residues. CDR3 residues: CASSRSRRGNGEQYF. CDR3 bases: TGTGCCAGCAGCCGAAGCCGGCGGGGGAACGGAGAGCAGTACTTC.